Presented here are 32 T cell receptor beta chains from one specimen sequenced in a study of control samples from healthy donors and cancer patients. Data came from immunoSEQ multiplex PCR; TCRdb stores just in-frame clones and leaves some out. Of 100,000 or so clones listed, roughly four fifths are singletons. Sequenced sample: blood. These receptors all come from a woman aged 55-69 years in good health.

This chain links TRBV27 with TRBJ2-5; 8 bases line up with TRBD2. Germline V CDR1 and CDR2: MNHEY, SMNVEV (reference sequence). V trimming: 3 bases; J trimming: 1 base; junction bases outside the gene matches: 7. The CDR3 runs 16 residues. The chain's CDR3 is CASSFTGGEGQETQYF. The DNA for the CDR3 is TGTGCCAGCAGTTTTACGGGGGGGGAGGGCCAAGAGACCCAGTACTTC.

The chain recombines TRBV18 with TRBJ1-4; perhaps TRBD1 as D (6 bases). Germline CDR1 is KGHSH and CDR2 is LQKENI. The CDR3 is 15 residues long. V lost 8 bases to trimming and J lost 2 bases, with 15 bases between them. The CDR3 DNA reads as TGTGCCAGCGCCCCCGGGGGGCGGACTAATGAAAAACTGTTTTTT. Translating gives CASAPGGRTNEKLFF.

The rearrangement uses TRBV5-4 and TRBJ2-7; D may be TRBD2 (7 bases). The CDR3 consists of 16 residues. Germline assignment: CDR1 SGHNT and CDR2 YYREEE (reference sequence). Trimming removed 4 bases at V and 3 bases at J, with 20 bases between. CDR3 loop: CASSTTLGEGVYEQYF. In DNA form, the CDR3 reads TGTGCCAGCAGCACAACTCTGGGGGAGGGGGTCTACGAGCAGTACTTC.

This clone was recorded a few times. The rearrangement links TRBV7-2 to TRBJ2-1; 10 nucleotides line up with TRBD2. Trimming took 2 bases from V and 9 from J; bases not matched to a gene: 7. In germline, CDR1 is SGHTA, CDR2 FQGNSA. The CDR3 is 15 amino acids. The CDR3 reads CASSLTSGRAAEQFF. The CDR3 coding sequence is TGTGCCAGCAGCTTAACAAGCGGGAGGGCTGCTGAGCAGTTCTTC.

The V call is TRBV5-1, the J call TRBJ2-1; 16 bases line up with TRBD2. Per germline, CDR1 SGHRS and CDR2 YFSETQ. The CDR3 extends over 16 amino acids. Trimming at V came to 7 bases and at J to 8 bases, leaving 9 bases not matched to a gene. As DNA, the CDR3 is TGCGCCAGCGGACCGGGACTAGCGGGGGGGCGCGATGAGCAGTTCTTC. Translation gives CASGPGLAGGRDEQFF.

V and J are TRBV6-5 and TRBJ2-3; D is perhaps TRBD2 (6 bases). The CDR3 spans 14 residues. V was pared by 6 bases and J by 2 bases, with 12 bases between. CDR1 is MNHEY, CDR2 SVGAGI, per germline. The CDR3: CASRGLLLTDTQYF. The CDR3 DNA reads TGTGCCAGCAGGGGACTTCTTCTCACAGATACGCAGTATTTT.

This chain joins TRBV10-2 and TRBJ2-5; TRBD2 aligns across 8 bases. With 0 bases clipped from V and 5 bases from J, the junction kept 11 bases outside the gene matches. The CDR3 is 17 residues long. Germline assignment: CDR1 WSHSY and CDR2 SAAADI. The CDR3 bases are TGCGCCAGCAGTGAGTCCGTTGGCGGGAGGATAGAGGAGACCCAGTACTTC. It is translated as CASSESVGGRIEETQYF.

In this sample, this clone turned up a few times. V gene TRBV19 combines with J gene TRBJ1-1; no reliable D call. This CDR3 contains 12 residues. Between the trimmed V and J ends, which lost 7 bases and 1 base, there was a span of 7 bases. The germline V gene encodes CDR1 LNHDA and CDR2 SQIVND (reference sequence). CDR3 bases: TGTGCCAGTATCTCTTGGAACACTGAAGCTTTCTTT. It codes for CASISWNTEAFF.

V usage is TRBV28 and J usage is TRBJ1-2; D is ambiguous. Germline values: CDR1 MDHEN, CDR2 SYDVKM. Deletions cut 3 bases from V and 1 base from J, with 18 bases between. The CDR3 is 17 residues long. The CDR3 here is CASSFPSVPGLNYGYTF. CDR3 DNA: TGTGCCAGCAGTTTCCCCTCGGTGCCGGGCCTTAACTATGGCTACACCTTC.

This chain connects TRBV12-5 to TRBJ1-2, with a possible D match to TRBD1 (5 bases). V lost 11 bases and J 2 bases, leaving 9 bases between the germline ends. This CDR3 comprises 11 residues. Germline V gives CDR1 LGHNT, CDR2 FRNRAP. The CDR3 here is CALGGNYGYTF. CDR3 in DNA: TGTGCTCTCGGGGGGAACTATGGCTACACCTTC. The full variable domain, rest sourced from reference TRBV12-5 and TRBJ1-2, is DARVTQTPRHKVTEMGQEVTMRCQPILGHNTVFWYRQTMMQGLELLAYFRNRAPLDDSGMPKDRFSAEMPDATLATLKIQPSEPRDSAVYFCALGGNYGYTFGSGTRLTVV.

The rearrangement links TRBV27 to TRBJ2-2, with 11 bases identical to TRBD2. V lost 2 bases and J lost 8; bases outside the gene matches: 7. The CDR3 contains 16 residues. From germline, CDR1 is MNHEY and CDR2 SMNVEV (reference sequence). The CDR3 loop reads CASSLPGTSGLGELFF. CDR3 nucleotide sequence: TGTGCCAGCAGTTTACCCGGGACTAGCGGTCTGGGGGAGCTGTTTTTT.

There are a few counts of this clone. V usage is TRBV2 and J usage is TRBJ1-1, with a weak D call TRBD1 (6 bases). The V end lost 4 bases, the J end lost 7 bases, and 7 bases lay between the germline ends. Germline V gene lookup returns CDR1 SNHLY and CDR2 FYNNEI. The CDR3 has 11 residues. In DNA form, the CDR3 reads TGTGCCAGCAGTGGGACAGTTGAAGCTTTCTTT. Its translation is CASSGTVEAFF. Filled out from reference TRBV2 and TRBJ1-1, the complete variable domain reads EPEVTQTPSHQVTQMGQEVILRCVPISNHLYFYWYRQILGQKVEFLVSFYNNEISEKSEIFDDQFSVERPDGSNFTLKIRSTKLEDSAMYFCASSGTVEAFFGQGTRLTVV.

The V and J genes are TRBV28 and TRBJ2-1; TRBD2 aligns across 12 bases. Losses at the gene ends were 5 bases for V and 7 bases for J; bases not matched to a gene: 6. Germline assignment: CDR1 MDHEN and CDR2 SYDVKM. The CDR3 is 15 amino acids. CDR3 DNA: TGTGCCAGCAGTATACTAGCGGGAGGTAGGAATGAGCAGTTCTTC. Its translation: CASSILAGGRNEQFF.

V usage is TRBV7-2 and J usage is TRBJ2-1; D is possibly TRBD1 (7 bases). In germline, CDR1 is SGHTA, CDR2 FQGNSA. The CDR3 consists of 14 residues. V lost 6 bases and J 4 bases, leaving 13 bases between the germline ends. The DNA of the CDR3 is TGTGCCAGCAGTCTGACAGGGACTTACAATGAGCAGTTCTTC. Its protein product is CASSLTGTYNEQFF.

Here the CDR3 reads CASSISPGTGELFF. The DNA for the CDR3 is TGCGCCAGCAGCATCTCCCCCGGCACCGGGGAGCTGTTTTTT. This sequence joins TRBV5-1 and TRBJ2-2; D is unresolved. CDR1 and CDR2 from the germline V gene are SGHRS and YFSETQ. Between the trimmed V and J ends, which lost 4 bases and 4 bases, there was a span of 11 bases. The length of the CDR3 is 14 residues.

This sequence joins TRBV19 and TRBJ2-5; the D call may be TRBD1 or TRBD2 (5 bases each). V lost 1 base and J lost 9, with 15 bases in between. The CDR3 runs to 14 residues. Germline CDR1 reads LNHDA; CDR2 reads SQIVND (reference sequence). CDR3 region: CASSIGDRVGAQYF. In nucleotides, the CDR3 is TGTGCCAGTAGTATAGGGGACCGGGTCGGGGCCCAGTACTTC.

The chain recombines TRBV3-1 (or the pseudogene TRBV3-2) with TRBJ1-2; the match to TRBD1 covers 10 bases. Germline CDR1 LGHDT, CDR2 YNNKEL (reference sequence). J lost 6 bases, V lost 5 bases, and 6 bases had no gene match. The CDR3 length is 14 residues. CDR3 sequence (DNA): TGTGCCAGCAGCGCCCGGGACAGGGGTGATGGCTACACCTTC. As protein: CASSARDRGDGYTF.

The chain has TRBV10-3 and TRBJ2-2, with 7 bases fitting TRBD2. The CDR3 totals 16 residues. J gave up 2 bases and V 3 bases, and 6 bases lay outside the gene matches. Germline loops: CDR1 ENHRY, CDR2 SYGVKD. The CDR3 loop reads CAISDILAVNTGELFF. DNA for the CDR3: TGTGCCATCAGTGATATCCTAGCGGTTAACACCGGGGAGCTGTTTTTT.

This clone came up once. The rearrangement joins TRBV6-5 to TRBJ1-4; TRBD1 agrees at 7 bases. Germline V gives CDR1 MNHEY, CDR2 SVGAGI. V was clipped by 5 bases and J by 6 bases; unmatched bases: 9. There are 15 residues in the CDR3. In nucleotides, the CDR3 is TGTGCCAGCAGTCGCGTTCGGGACAGTTATGAAAAACTGTTTTTT. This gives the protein CASSRVRDSYEKLFF.

The CDR3 bases are TGTGCCAGCAGTTTGTCGGGGGGGGCAACTAATGAAAAACTGTTTTTT. Its translation: CASSLSGGATNEKLFF. The V gene is TRBV28, the J gene TRBJ1-4, with TRBD1 as a possible D gene (5 bases). V gave up 3 bases and J gave up 0 bases, with 11 bases separating them. The CDR3 loop spans 16 amino acids. Germline V gene lookup returns CDR1 MDHEN and CDR2 SYDVKM.

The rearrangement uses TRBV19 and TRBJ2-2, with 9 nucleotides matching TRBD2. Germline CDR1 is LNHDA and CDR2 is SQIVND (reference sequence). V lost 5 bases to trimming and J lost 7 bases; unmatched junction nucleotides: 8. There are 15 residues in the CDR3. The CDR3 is CASSSLAGVSGELFF. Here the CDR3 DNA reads TGTGCCAGTAGTTCCTTAGCGGGAGTCAGCGGGGAGCTGTTTTTT.

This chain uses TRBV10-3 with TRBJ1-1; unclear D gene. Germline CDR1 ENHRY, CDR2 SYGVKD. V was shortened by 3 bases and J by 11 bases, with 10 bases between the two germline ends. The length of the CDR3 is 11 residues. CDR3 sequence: CAISERFGAFF. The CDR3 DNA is TGTGCCATCAGTGAAAGGTTCGGGGCTTTCTTT.

CDR3 nucleotide sequence: TGTGCCAGCATCGAGGGACCGGTTTCCCAGTACTTC. Translated, it gives CASIEGPVSQYF. The chain employs TRBV2 and TRBJ2-5; the D call may be TRBD1 or TRBD2 (5 bases each). CDR1 and CDR2 (germline): SNHLY, FYNNEI. Trimming left V 7 bases short and J 9 bases short, with 15 bases between. The CDR3 is 12 residues long.

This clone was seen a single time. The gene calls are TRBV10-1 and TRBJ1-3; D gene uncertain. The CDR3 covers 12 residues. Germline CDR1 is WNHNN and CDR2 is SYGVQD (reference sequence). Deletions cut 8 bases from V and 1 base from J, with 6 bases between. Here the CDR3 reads CASGFSGNTIYF. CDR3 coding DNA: TGCGCCAGCGGATTTTCTGGAAACACCATATATTTT.

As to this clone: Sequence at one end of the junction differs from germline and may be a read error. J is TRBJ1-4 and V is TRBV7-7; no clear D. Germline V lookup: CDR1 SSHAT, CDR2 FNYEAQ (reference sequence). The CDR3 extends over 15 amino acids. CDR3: CASSLDTGTNEKLFF. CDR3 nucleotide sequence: TGTGCTAGCAGCTTAGATACCGGTACTAATGAAAAACTGTTTTTT.

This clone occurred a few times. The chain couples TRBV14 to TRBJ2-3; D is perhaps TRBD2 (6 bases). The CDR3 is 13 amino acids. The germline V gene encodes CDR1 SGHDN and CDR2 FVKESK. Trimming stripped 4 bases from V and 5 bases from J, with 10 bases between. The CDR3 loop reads CASSRGGVDTQYF. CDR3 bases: TGTGCCAGCAGCCGCGGAGGGGTAGATACGCAGTATTTT. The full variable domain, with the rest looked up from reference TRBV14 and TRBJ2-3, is EAGVTQFPSHSVIEKGQTVTLRCDPISGHDNLYWYRRVMGKEIKFLLHFVKESKQDESGMPNNRFLAERTGGTYSTLKVQPAELEDSGVYFCASSRGGVDTQYFGPGTRLTVL.

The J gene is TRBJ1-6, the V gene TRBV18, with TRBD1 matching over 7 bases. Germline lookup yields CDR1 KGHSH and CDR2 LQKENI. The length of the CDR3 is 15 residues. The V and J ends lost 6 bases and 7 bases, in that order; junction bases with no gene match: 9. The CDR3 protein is CASSPMPGQNSPLHF. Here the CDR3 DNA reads TGTGCCAGCTCGCCCATGCCGGGACAGAATTCACCCCTCCACTTT.

For the CDR3, the DNA is TGCGCCAGCAGCCAACTACAGGGAAGCTCCTACGAGCAGTACTTC. This gives the protein CASSQLQGSSYEQYF. The chain recombines TRBV5-1 with TRBJ2-7; D may be TRBD1 (6 bases). Deletions cut 4 bases from V and 0 bases from J, with 14 bases between. Germline CDR1 SGHRS, CDR2 YFSETQ. The CDR3 length is 15 residues.

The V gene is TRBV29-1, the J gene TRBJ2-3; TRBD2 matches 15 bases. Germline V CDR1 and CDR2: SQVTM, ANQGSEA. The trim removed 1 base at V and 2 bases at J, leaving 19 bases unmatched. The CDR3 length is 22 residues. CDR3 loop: CSVEGTGSWTSGRALPTDTQYF. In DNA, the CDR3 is TGCAGCGTTGAAGGGACAGGGTCCTGGACTAGCGGGAGGGCCCTCCCCACAGATACGCAGTATTTT.

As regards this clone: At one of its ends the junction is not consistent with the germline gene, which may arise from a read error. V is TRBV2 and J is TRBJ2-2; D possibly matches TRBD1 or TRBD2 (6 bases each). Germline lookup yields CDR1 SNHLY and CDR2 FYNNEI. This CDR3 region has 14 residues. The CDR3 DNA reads TGTGCCAGCAGTGATCCGGGGGACACCGGGGAGCCGTTTTTT. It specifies CASSDPGDTGEPFF.

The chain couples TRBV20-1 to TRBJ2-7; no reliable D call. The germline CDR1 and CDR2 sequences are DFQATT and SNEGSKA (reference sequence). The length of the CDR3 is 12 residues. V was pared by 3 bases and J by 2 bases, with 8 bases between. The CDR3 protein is CSASTDTYEQYF. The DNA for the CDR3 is TGCAGTGCTAGTACAGACACCTACGAGCAGTACTTC.

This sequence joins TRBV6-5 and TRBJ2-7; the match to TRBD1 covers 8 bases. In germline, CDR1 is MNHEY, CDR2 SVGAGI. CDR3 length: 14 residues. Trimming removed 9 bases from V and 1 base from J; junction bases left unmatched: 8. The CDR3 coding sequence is TGTGCCAGTGGGGACAGGAGGGGATCCTACGAGCAGTACTTC. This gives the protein CASGDRRGSYEQYF.